Listed below are T cell receptor beta chains from one sample, sequenced in a study of shared clonotypes between healthy human individuals. TCRdb keeps only in-frame clones here, not all; method: immunoSEQ multiplex PCR. The sample contains over a million clones, roughly 96% of which appear only once. The sequenced sample was naive CD4+ T cells sorted from blood. All receptors derive from a man aged 25 to 45 in good health. The CDR3 runs from the conserved cysteine through the conserved F or W. Fields, in order: CDR3 DNA, CDR3 protein, D gene, V gene, J gene. The D gene is left open where the match is weak.

CDR3 DNA: TGTGCCAGCAGCTTAGAGGCAGGGCGGGGTCAGCCCCAGCATTTT; CDR3 protein: CASSLEAGRGQPQHF; D gene: -; V gene: TRBV7-2; J gene: TRBJ1-5
CDR3 DNA: TGTGCCAGCAGCTTAGGCCTGACAGTTGGAAACACCATATATTTT; CDR3 protein: CASSLGLTVGNTIYF; D gene: -; V gene: TRBV7-6; J gene: TRBJ1-3
CDR3 DNA: TGTGCCAGCGGGGGAGGGGGGCGTCTGTTCAGCGATGAGCAGTTCTTC; CDR3 protein: CASGGGGRLFSDEQFF; D gene: -; V gene: TRBV7-8; J gene: TRBJ2-1
CDR3 DNA: TGTGCCACCAGCAGGGCCGGGACTAGGGAGAGGAACATTCAGTACTTC; CDR3 protein: CATSRAGTRERNIQYF; D gene: TRBD2; V gene: TRBV15; J gene: TRBJ2-4
CDR3 DNA: TGTGCCAGCGAACTAGCGGGAGGCTACAATGAGCAGTTCTTC; CDR3 protein: CASELAGGYNEQFF; D gene: TRBD2; V gene: TRBV2; J gene: TRBJ2-1
CDR3 DNA: TGTGCCATCGGTGAAGGCGATGAGCAGTTCTTC; CDR3 protein: CAIGEGDEQFF; D gene: -; V gene: TRBV10-3; J gene: TRBJ2-1
CDR3 DNA: TGTGCCTGGAGTGTAATGAGCCAAGATACGCAGTATTTT; CDR3 protein: CAWSVMSQDTQYF; D gene: -; V gene: TRBV30; J gene: TRBJ2-3
CDR3 DNA: TGTGCCAGCAGTCCCCCGGGCCAAGAGACCCAGTACTTC; CDR3 protein: CASSPPGQETQYF; D gene: -; V gene: TRBV27; J gene: TRBJ2-5
CDR3 DNA: TGCAGCGCAAAATTACTGACAGCGCCCACCGGGGAGCTGTTTTTT; CDR3 protein: CSAKLLTAPTGELFF; D gene: -; V gene: TRBV29-1; J gene: TRBJ2-2
CDR3 DNA: TGTGCCACCAGCAGAGCGGCGCGGGGAGAAAAACTGTTTTTT; CDR3 protein: CATSRAARGEKLFF; D gene: -; V gene: TRBV15; J gene: TRBJ1-4
CDR3 DNA: TGTGCCAGCAGCTTAACAGGGAAAAACACCATATATTTT; CDR3 protein: CASSLTGKNTIYF; D gene: -; V gene: TRBV7-8; J gene: TRBJ1-3
CDR3 DNA: TGTGCCAGCAGCTACTTGGCGGGAAACACCATATATTTT; CDR3 protein: CASSYLAGNTIYF; D gene: -; V gene: TRBV28; J gene: TRBJ1-3
CDR3 DNA: TGTGCCAGCAGTTTACGCCCGGAGTCCAGCGGGACGAACAAAAACATTCAGTACTTC; CDR3 protein: CASSLRPESSGTNKNIQYF; D gene: TRBD2; V gene: TRBV27; J gene: TRBJ2-4
CDR3 DNA: TGTGCCAGCAGCTTAGTCAGGGGGCAGGATGGCTACACCTTC; CDR3 protein: CASSLVRGQDGYTF; D gene: TRBD1; V gene: TRBV13; J gene: TRBJ1-2